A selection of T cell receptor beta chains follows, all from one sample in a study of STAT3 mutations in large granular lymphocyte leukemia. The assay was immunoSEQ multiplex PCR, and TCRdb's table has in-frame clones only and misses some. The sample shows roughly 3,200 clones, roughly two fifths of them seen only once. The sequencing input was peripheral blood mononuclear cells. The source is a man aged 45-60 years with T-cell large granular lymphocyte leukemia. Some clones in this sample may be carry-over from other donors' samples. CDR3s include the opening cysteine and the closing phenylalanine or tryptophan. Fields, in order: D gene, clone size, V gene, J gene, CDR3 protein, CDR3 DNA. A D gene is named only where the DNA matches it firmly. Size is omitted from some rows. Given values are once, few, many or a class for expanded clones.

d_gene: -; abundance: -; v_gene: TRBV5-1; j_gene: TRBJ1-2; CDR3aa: CASSPAELGPGYTF; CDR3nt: TGCGCCAGCAGCCCGGCGGAGTTGGGTCCAGGCTACACCTTC
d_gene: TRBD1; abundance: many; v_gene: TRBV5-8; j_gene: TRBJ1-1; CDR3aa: CASSQQGYTEAFF; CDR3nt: TGCGCCAGCAGCCAACAGGGGTACACTGAAGCTTTCTTT
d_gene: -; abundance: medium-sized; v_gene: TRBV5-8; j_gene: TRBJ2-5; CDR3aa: CASSLGSGQTQYF; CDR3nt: TGTGCCAGCAGCCTGGGGAGCGGGCAGACCCAGTACTTC
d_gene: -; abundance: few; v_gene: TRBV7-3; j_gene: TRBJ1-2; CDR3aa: CASSSVLGVYGYTF; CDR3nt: TGTGCCAGCAGCTCCGTTTTGGGCGTGTATGGCTACACCTTC
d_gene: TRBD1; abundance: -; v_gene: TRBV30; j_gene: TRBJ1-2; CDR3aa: CAGDRARGGYTF; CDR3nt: TGTGCCGGGGACAGGGCTCGAGGTGGCTACACCTTC
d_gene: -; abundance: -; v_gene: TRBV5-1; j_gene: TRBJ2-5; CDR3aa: CASSQTPRGVEETQYF; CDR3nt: TGCGCCAGCAGCCAGACCCCGCGCGGGGTAGAAGAGACCCAGTACTTC
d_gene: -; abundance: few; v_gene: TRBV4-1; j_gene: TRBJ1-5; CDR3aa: CASKGDNQPQHF; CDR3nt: TGCGCCAGCAAGGGAGACAATCAGCCCCAGCATTTT
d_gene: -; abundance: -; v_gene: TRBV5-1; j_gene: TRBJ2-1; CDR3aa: CASSLNQGYNEQFF; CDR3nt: TGCGCCAGCAGCCTAAACCAGGGTTATAATGAGCAGTTCTTC
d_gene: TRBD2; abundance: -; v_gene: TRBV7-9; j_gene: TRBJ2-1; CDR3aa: CASSRTSVNDDEQFF; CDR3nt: TGTGCCAGCAGCCGCACTAGCGTCAACGACGATGAGCAGTTCTTC
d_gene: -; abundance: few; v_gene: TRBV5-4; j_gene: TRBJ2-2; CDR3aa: CASSLGGHHGELFF; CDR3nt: TGTGCCAGCAGCTTGGGCGGGCATCACGGGGAGCTGTTTTTT
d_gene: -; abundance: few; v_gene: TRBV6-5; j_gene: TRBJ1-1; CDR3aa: CASSSPGRVNTEAFF; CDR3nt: TGTGCCAGCAGTTCCCCCGGCAGGGTGAACACTGAAGCTTTCTTT
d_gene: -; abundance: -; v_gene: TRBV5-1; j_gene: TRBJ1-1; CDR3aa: CASSLEARNTEAFF; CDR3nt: TGCGCCAGCAGCTTGGAGGCCAGAAACACTGAAGCTTTCTTT
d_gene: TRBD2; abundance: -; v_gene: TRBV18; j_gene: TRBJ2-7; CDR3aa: CASSVPGLGFHEQYF; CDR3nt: TGTGCCAGCTCAGTCCCGGGACTAGGTTTCCACGAGCAGTACTTC
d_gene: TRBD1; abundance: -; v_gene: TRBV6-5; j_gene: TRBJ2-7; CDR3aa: CASRGTGTYEQYF; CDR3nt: TGTGCCAGCAGGGGGACAGGAACCTACGAGCAGTACTTC
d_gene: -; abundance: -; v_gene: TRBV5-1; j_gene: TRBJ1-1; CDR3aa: CASSLVQPAEAFF; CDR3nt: TGCGCCAGCAGCTTGGTTCAGCCTGCTGAAGCTTTCTTT
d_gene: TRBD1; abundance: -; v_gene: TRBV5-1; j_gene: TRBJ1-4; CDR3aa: CASSLSLQGANEKLFF; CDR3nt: TGCGCCAGCAGCTTGAGCCTACAGGGGGCAAATGAAAAACTGTTTTTT
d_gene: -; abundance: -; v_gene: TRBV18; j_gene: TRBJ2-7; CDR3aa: CASSPLAGAGDGYEQYF; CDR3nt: TGTGCCAGCTCACCACTTGCGGGGGCCGGGGACGGTTACGAGCAGTACTTC
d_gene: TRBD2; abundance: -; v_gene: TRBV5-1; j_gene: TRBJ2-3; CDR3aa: CASSLVLAGVTGTQYF; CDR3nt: TGCGCCAGCAGCTTGGTATTAGCGGGTGTCACGGGTACGCAGTATTTT
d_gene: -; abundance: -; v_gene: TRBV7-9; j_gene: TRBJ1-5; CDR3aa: CASSLAPVVLGNQPQHF; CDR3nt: TGTGCCAGCAGCTTAGCGCCGGTGGTTCTGGGCAATCAGCCCCAGCATTTT
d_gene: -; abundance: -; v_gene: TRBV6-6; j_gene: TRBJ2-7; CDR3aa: CASSLGNYEQYF; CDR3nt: TGTGCCAGCAGTTTAGGGAACTACGAGCAGTACTTC
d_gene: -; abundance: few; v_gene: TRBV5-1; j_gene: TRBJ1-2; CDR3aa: CASSAGVTNYGYTF; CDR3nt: TGCGCCAGCAGCGCGGGGGTAACTAACTATGGCTACACCTTC
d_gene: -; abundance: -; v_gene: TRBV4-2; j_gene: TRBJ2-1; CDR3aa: CASTQRPPIYNEQFF; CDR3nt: TGTGCCAGCACCCAGCGGCCCCCTATATACAATGAGCAGTTCTTC
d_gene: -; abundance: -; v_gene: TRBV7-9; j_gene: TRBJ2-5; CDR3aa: CASSPQMLQYF; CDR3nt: TGTGCCAGCAGCCCCCAAATGCTCCAGTACTTC
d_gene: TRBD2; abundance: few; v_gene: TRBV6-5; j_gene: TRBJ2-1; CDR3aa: CASSYSSGAYNEQFF; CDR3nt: TGTGCCAGCAGTTACTCGAGCGGGGCGTACAATGAGCAGTTCTTC
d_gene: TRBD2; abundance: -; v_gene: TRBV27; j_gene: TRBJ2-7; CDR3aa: CASSFRLAKTYEQYF; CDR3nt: TGTGCCAGCAGCTTCCGACTAGCGAAAACCTACGAGCAGTACTTC
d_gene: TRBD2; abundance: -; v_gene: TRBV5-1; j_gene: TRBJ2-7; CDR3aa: CASSFLSGSYEQYF; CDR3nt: TGCGCCAGCAGCTTCCTTAGCGGGTCCTACGAGCAGTACTTC
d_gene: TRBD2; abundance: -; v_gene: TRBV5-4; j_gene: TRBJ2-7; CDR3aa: CASSPYSTSGRITGEQYF; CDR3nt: TGTGCCAGCAGCCCCTATTCAACTAGCGGGAGGATAACGGGGGAGCAGTACTTC
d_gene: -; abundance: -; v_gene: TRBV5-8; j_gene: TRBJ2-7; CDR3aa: CASSLGDGLRGYEQYF; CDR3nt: TGTGCCAGCAGCTTGGGGGACGGATTACGGGGGTACGAGCAGTACTTC